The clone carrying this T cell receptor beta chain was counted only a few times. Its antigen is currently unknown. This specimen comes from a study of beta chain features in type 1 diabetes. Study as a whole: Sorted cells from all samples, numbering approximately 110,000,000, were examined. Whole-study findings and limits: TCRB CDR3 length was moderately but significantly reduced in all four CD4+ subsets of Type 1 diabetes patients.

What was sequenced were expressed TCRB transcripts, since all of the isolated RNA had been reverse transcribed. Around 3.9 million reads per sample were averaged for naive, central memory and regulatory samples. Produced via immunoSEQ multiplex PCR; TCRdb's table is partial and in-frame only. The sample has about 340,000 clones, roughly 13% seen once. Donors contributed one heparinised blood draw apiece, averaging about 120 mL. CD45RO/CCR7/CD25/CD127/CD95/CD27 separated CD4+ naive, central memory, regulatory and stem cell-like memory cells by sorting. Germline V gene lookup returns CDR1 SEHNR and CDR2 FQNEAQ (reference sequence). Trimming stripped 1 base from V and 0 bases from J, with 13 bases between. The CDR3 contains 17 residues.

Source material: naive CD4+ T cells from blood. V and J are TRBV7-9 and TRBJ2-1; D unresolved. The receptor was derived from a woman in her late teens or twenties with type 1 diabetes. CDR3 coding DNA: TGTGCCAGCAGCTTAGGAGGTGCTATGAGCTCCTACAATGAGCAGTTCTTC. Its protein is CASSLGGAMSSYNEQFF.